These 22 T cell receptor beta chains share one sample of origin, sequenced in a study of control samples from healthy donors and cancer patients. The method was immunoSEQ multiplex PCR; TCRdb's version includes in-frame clones alone and lacks a portion of them. The sample gives 95,000 to 120,000 clones, 70% to 85% of which show up once; 6.5% is in the top ten. Sequences were obtained from blood. Receptors were obtained from a man aged 18 to 29 in good health.

Turning to this clone: The same CDR3 also results from other DNA sequences found in this sample. The chain has TRBV6-2 or TRBV6-3 and TRBJ1-5, with D possibly matching TRBD1 (5 bases). The germline V gene has CDR1 MNHEY and CDR2 SVGEGT. Between the trimmed V and J ends, which lost 5 bases and 3 bases, there was a span of 14 bases. This CDR3 is 15 amino acids long. DNA for the CDR3: TGTGCCAGCAGTATCACAGGAGGACACAATCAGCCCCAGCATTTT. Protein sequence: CASSITGGHNQPQHF.

This CDR3 is CASSLGRDYGYTF. The CDR3 DNA reads TGTGCCAGCAGTTTAGGCAGGGACTATGGCTACACCTTC. The J gene is TRBJ1-2, the V gene TRBV27, with D maybe TRBD1 (5 bases). Germline V gives CDR1 MNHEY, CDR2 SMNVEV (reference sequence). The V end was cut by 2 bases, the J end by 3 bases, with 7 bases between. CDR3 size: 13 residues.

V and J are TRBV7-9 and TRBJ1-2; possible D gene TRBD1, 5 bases. There are 14 residues in the CDR3. Germline values: CDR1 SEHNR, CDR2 FQNEAQ (reference sequence). Trimming removed 4 bases at V and 8 bases at J, with 17 bases between. This CDR3 reads CASSSEGTGGGYTF. CDR3 DNA: TGTGCCAGCAGCTCGGAAGGGACCGGGGGGGGCTACACCTTC. Full variable domain (remainder filled in from reference TRBV7-9 and TRBJ1-2): DTGVSQNPRHKITKRGQNVTFRCDPISEHNRLYWYRQTLGQGPEFLTYFQNEAQLEKSRLLSDRFSAERPKGSFSTLEIQRTEQGDSAMYLCASSSEGTGGGYTFGSGTRLTVV.

The genes are TRBV28 and TRBJ1-1; 8 bases fit TRBD1. The CDR3 contains 15 residues. Unmatched junction bases numbered 10, after V lost 7 bases and J lost 3 bases. Germline assignment: CDR1 MDHEN and CDR2 SYDVKM. The CDR3 loop reads CASIIRTGWDTEAFF. The CDR3 DNA is TGTGCCAGCATCATAAGGACAGGGTGGGACACTGAAGCTTTCTTT. The whole variable domain, filled in from reference TRBV28 and TRBJ1-1, reads DVKVTQSSRYLVKRTGEKVFLECVQDMDHENMFWYRQDPGLGLRLIYFSYDVKMKEKGDIPEGYSVSREKKERFSLILESASTNQTSMYLCASIIRTGWDTEAFFGQGTRLTVV.

DNA of the CDR3: TGTGCCAGCAGAGGACAGGGGGCCGGTTTCACGCAGTATTTT. This encodes CASRGQGAGFTQYF. The V and J genes are TRBV27 and TRBJ2-3, with TRBD1 matching 11 bases. Trimming at V came to 6 bases and at J to 9 bases, leaving 8 bases not matched to a gene. Germline-derived CDR1 and CDR2 are MNHEY and SMNVEV (reference sequence). CDR3 length: 14 amino acids.

On this clone itself: Other DNA sequences in the same sample also yield this CDR3. V and J are TRBV5-4 and TRBJ1-2; D not resolved. Germline V CDR1 and CDR2: SGHNT, YYREEE (reference sequence). Trimming took off 5 bases at V and 2 bases at J, with 10 bases between the two ends. The CDR3 runs 13 residues. The CDR3 spells CASSPDRNYGYTF. The CDR3 DNA reads TGTGCCAGCAGTCCCGACCGGAACTATGGCTACACCTTC.

The chain combines TRBV2 with TRBJ1-1; possibly TRBD1 for D (5 bases). This CDR3 comprises 13 residues. Looked up from germline, CDR1 is SNHLY and CDR2 is FYNNEI. Trimming removed 5 bases from V and 0 bases from J, with 7 bases in between. CDR3 sequence reads: CASSRGLNTEAFF. DNA for the CDR3: TGTGCCAGCAGTCGGGGCCTGAACACTGAAGCTTTCTTT.

The V and J genes are TRBV9 and TRBJ2-5; D ambiguous. V lost 1 base to trimming and J lost 0 bases, with 7 bases between them. The germline V gene has CDR1 SGDLS and CDR2 YYNGEE. CDR3 length: 14 residues. CDR3 sequence: CASSVFGDQETQYF. Written as DNA, the CDR3 is TGTGCCAGCAGCGTATTTGGGGACCAAGAGACCCAGTACTTC.

V usage is TRBV4-2 and J usage is TRBJ1-4; 7 positions agree with TRBD1. CDR3 size: 18 residues. Germline CDR1 reads LGHNA; CDR2 reads YNFKEQ. The ends lost 5 bases at V and 1 base at J; junction bases unmatched: 13. The CDR3 loop reads CASSASLSRQGTNEKLFF. The CDR3 DNA reads as TGTGCCAGCAGCGCGTCTCTATCCAGACAGGGAACTAATGAAAAACTGTTTTTT.

This sequence joins TRBV5-1 and TRBJ2-5; D possibly corresponds to TRBD2 (6 bases). V was trimmed by 5 bases and J by 1 base, leaving 18 bases between them. This CDR3 is built from 16 residues. The V gene's germline CDR1 is SGHRS and CDR2 YFSETQ. The CDR3 reads CASSSRGKDLQETQYF. The CDR3 DNA sequence: TGCGCCAGCAGTTCTCGGGGGAAGGACCTCCAAGAGACCCAGTACTTC.

This clone was detected only a few times. This chain links TRBV12-5 with TRBJ2-3, with D tentatively TRBD2 (5 bases). V lost 1 base, J lost 6 bases, and 8 bases lay in between. Germline V gene lookup returns CDR1 LGHNT and CDR2 FRNRAP. The CDR3 runs to 13 residues. Here the CDR3 DNA reads TGTGCTAGTGGTTTGGGATCGGGGGATACGCAGTATTTT. This codes for CASGLGSGDTQYF.

This chain links TRBV6-5 with TRBJ2-7; 7 bases map to TRBD1. Trimming removed 7 bases from V and 0 bases from J; junction bases left unmatched: 3. The CDR3 loop spans 13 amino acids. From germline, CDR1 is MNHEY and CDR2 SVGAGI. The CDR3 region is CASMTGHSYEQYF. DNA for the CDR3: TGTGCCAGCATGACAGGGCACTCCTACGAGCAGTACTTC.

The chain uses TRBV13 and TRBJ2-5; D gene ambiguous. Trimming removed 5 bases from V and 5 bases from J, with 12 bases in between. This CDR3 is 13 amino acids long. CDR1 and CDR2 from the germline V gene are PRHDT and FYEKMQ (reference sequence). The CDR3 sequence is CASSPSKAETQYF. The DNA for the CDR3 is TGTGCCAGCAGCCCTTCCAAGGCGGAGACCCAGTACTTC.

The V call is TRBV28, the J call TRBJ1-5; no clear D. Per the germline V gene, CDR1 is MDHEN and CDR2 is SYDVKM. V lost 3 bases and J 6 bases, leaving 6 bases between the germline ends. The CDR3 is 12 amino acids. CDR3 bases: TGTGCCAGCAGTTTCCCGGCTCAGCCCCAGCATTTT. Its protein product is CASSFPAQPQHF.

The chain couples TRBV7-9 to TRBJ1-2, with D maybe TRBD1 (6 bases). Trimming took 1 base from V and 5 from J, leaving 11 bases between them. The CDR3 spans 14 residues. The germline CDR1 and CDR2 sequences are SEHNR and FQNEAQ (reference sequence). The CDR3 protein is CASSLEWQGYGYTF. CDR3 sequence (DNA): TGTGCCAGCAGCTTAGAATGGCAGGGGTATGGCTACACCTTC.

The chain recombines TRBV10-3 with TRBJ1-3, with D possibly TRBD1 on 5 matching bases. The CDR3 loop spans 18 amino acids. Germline V gives CDR1 ENHRY, CDR2 SYGVKD. V dropped 0 bases and J dropped 0 bases, with 15 bases sitting between them. Written as DNA, the CDR3 is TGTGCCATCAGTGAGTCGAAGGGGACCGCCAACTCTGGAAACACCATATATTTT. Translation: CAISESKGTANSGNTIYF.

This chain connects TRBV30 to TRBJ2-1; D is tentatively TRBD1 or TRBD2 (6 bases each). This CDR3 contains 15 residues. The germline V and J ends were trimmed by 3 bases and 3 bases, with 15 bases remaining between them. Germline CDR1 GTSNPN, CDR2 SVGIG (reference sequence). The CDR3 is CAWSGGSRSYNEQFF. The CDR3 DNA reads as TGTGCCTGGAGCGGGGGCTCCCGAAGCTACAATGAGCAGTTCTTC.

The CDR3 is CASSLPGRRVGGETQYF. As DNA, the CDR3 is TGTGCCAGCAGCCTACCCGGGCGCAGGGTTGGGGGAGAGACCCAGTACTTC. The chain couples TRBV3-1 (or the pseudogene TRBV3-2) to TRBJ2-5, with D perhaps assigned TRBD1 or TRBD2 (5 bases each). Looked up from germline, CDR1 is LGHDT and CDR2 is YNNKEL (reference sequence). Trimming pared 4 bases from V and 4 bases from J, leaving 22 bases between. This CDR3 spans 17 amino acids.

This chain joins TRBV24-1 and TRBJ2-3, with D possibly TRBD2 on 5 matching bases. Germline CDR1 reads KGHDR; CDR2 reads SFDVKD. This CDR3 comprises 14 residues. Trimming took 4 bases from V and 6 from J, leaving 13 bases between them. This CDR3 reads CATSDSGSLDTQYF. In nucleotides, the CDR3 is TGTGCCACCAGTGACTCTGGGAGCCTCGATACGCAGTATTTT.

This clone was seen ten or more times. This chain links TRBV2 with TRBJ2-4, with D uncertain. V gave up 2 bases and J gave up 0 bases, with 11 bases separating them. Germline values: CDR1 SNHLY, CDR2 FYNNEI. The CDR3 is 16 amino acids. The DNA of the CDR3 is TGTGCCAGCAGTGAATTACACAGAGTAGCCAAAAACATTCAGTACTTC. As protein: CASSELHRVAKNIQYF.

The sample holds many counts of this clone. The rearrangement joins TRBV6-5 to TRBJ1-3; tentatively, D is TRBD1 (6 bases). The CDR3 is 14 residues long. The germline CDR1 and CDR2 sequences are MNHEY and SVGAGI. V lost 8 bases, J lost 4 bases, and 15 bases lay in between. This CDR3 is CASQMGGAGNTIYF. In nucleotides, the CDR3 is TGTGCCAGCCAGATGGGGGGCGCCGGAAACACCATATATTTT.

This clone was seen only once. V and J are TRBV7-6 and TRBJ1-6; D is possibly TRBD1 (5 bases). With 1 base removed from V and 11 bases from J, the gap between germline ends came to 9 bases. The CDR3 is 13 residues long. The germline gives CDR1 SGHVS, CDR2 FNYEAQ. CDR3 protein: CASSLGGAAPLHF. DNA for the CDR3: TGTGCCAGCAGCTTAGGAGGGGCGGCACCCCTCCACTTT.